This T cell receptor beta chain derives from a study of T cell repertoires in cytomegalovirus infection. TCRdb re-called the reads through MiXCR, storing one row per CDR3 protein. The sample has about 110,000 distinct CDR3 sequences, roughly a tenth seen once. In its sample, this clonotype was seen many times. Antigen specificity is unknown. Trimming removed 6 bases at V and 7 bases at J, with 19 bases between. In germline, CDR1 is LNHDA, CDR2 SQIVND (reference sequence). This CDR3 region has 15 residues. The clonotype originates from a human donor in good health (CMV status not recorded). Some clones in this sample may be carry-over from other donors' samples. The chain has TRBV19 and TRBJ1-5; tentatively, D is TRBD1 (6 bases). Specimen: PBMCs, sequenced either directly or after in vitro stimulation (not recorded which). The CDR3 loop reads CASRPDRGSRQPQHF. CDR3 bases: TGTGCCAGTAGACCGGACAGAGGATCGAGACAGCCCCAGCATTTT.